This T cell receptor (beta chain) comes out of a study of blood T cells in healthy people across ages. Sample-barcoded 5' priming and a J-beta primer mix drove a second PCR of about 6 to 11 cycles. Template switching added a 12-random-nucleotide identifier to every cDNA molecule. MiXCR, run by TCRdb on the 5' RACE reads, gives a single entry per CDR3 protein. The sample records 750,000 to 950,000 distinct CDR3 sequences, approximately 24% being singletons. Germline V gives CDR1 KGHDR, CDR2 SFDVKD. The germline V and J ends were trimmed by 1 base and 2 bases, with 7 bases remaining between them. This CDR3 has 14 residues. The table lists this clonotype with a few counts. Another study also made use of these data, one on T cells of mothers and their children. From that report: A few healthy Caucasian mothers, along with their six children, were the donors. Each mother yielded more than 10 million TCR beta CDR3 reads. Each child yielded a few million reads.

The rearrangement joins TRBV24-1 to TRBJ2-5; maybe TRBD1 (6 bases). Material for sequencing was blood. This TCR was recovered from a boy younger than 18 in good health. The DNA of the CDR3 is TGTGCCACCAGTGATTTCGGACAGCAAGAGACCCAGTACTTC. As protein: CATSDFGQQETQYF.